Following are 10 T cell receptor beta chains from one sample sequenced in a study of tumor and adjacent non-tumor tissue in lung cancer. The template was RNA from unsorted bulk tissue. Three rounds of nested PCR, following a modified ARM-PCR protocol, produced the TCRbeta library. TCRdb passed the multiplex PCR reads through MiXCR, listing each CDR3 protein once. The sample lists about 75,000 distinct CDR3 sequences; under 85% were seen once. The material sequenced was lung tumor tissue. Source of these receptors: a woman between 50 and 59 years old with non-small cell lung cancer.

For this clonotype: One end of the junction fails to match germline, which may point to a read error. The chain employs TRBV24-1 and TRBJ2-2; a possible D gene is TRBD2 (6 bases). CDR3 length: 15 amino acids. CDR1 is KGHDR and CDR2 is SFDVKD in the germline V gene. CDR3 sequence reads: CTTSEAGRHTGELFF. The CDR3 region has the DNA TGTACCACCAGTGAGGCAGGGAGGCACACCGGGGAGCTGTTTTTT.

The CDR3 DNA reads TGTGCCAGCAGCCTCAGCGGAGCCCCAGAGACCCTATACTTC. This translates into CASSLSGAPETLYF. The chain joins TRBV11-2 to TRBJ2-5, with D perhaps matching TRBD2 (5 bases). The V end was cut by 5 bases, the J end by 14 bases, with 24 bases between. The CDR3 sequence is 14 residues long. The germline CDR1 and CDR2 sequences are SGHAT and FQNNGV.

In the case of this clonotype: Compared with germline, one end of the junction differs, possibly owing to a read error. This chain joins TRBV6-6 and TRBJ2-7; maybe TRBD2 (6 bases). The CDR3 runs 14 residues. The germline gives CDR1 MNHNY, CDR2 SVGAGI (reference sequence). CDR3 in amino acids: CTSTTRDSPYVQYF. The CDR3 bases are TGTACCAGCACCACACGGGACTCCCCCTACGTGCAGTACTTC.

Comments on this clonotype: A junction end diverges from the germline sequence, so it may reflect a read error. The chain recombines TRBV10-1 with TRBJ2-2; 9 bases fit TRBD1. Per germline, CDR1 WNHNN and CDR2 SYGVQD (reference sequence). The CDR3 extends over 16 amino acids. CDR3 bases: TGCACCAGCAGTGATAACAGGGGGCATACTACCGGGGAGCTGTTTTTT. It yields the protein CTSSDNRGHTTGELFF.

The chain joins TRBV6-5 to TRBJ1-5; D not resolved. In germline, CDR1 is MNHEY, CDR2 SVGAGI. V shed 4 bases and J shed 14 bases, with 15 bases lying between them. This CDR3 is 12 amino acids long. CDR3 DNA: TGTGCCAGCAGTTTCCCCAATCAACCCAAGCATTTT. Protein sequence: CASSFPNQPKHF.

Regarding this clonotype: This may be a read error: a much more frequent sequence differs by one nucleotide. This rearrangement joins TRBV6-2 or TRBV6-3 to TRBJ2-2, with D maybe TRBD2 (6 bases). The CDR3 has 15 residues. V was clipped by 5 bases and J by 5 bases, with 15 bases between them. The germline V gene has CDR1 MNHEY and CDR2 SVGEGT. CDR3 DNA: TGTGCCAGCAGTCAGGACTACCCGCCAACCGGGGAGCTGTTTTTT. Translation gives CASSQDYPPTGELFF.

A note on this clonotype: One junction end does not reproduce the germline sequence, and a read error may be involved. The V call is TRBV20-1, the J call TRBJ2-7, with D perhaps matching TRBD2 (6 bases). The V gene's germline CDR1 is DFQATT and CDR2 SNEGSKA (reference sequence). This CDR3 is built from 12 residues. The CDR3 sequence: CNAVSGVLEQYF. In DNA, the CDR3 is TGCAATGCTGTATCGGGAGTCCTCGAGCAGTACTTC.

This chain uses TRBV10-3 with TRBJ2-7; D may be TRBD2 (5 bases). From germline, CDR1 is ENHRY and CDR2 SYGVKD. CDR3 length equals 14 residues. V was shortened by 10 bases and J by 0 bases, with 16 bases between the two germline ends. The CDR3 DNA reads as TGTGCCACCATGGTAGTGGGAGACTCCTACGAGCAGTACTTC. Amino acid sequence: CATMVVGDSYEQYF.

To note about this clonotype: The CDR3 does not close with the conserved phenylalanine or tryptophan, likely indicating a read error. The limits of the CDR3 on the DNA are not certain, so only TCRdb's listed CDR3 is given. The chain couples TRBV7-8 to TRBJ2-7; the DNA was not used to check the table's D call, TRBD1. Germline CDR1 is SGHVS and CDR2 is FQNEAQ. The CDR3 totals 12 residues, both ends included. The CDR3: CASSLDKGRVYL.

On this clonotype: This likely comes from a read error, as the CDR3 has no conserved phenylalanine or tryptophan at its end. This chain links TRBV29-1 with TRBJ2-5; D is ambiguous. Germline-derived CDR1 and CDR2 are SQVTM and ANQGSEA. V was clipped by 6 bases and J by 8 bases, with 25 bases between them. The CDR3 spans 15 residues. The DNA for the CDR3 is TGCAGCGTCCTTATAAGAATGGGAACACGAGAAACCCAGTACCTC. It encodes CSVLIRMGTRETQYL.